Below are 10 T cell receptor beta chains sequenced from a single sample in a study of Ad26.COV2.S vaccination and SARS-CoV-2 variants. TCRdb keeps only in-frame clones here, not all; method: immunoSEQ multiplex PCR. This table holds 400,000 to 450,000 clones, 90% found once. Treatment described: some 20 received Ad26.COV2.S at low or high dose, single or two shots; roughly 5 received placebo; per-sample allocation not given. After the first vaccine or placebo injection, samples were drawn on day 63. Sequences were derived from peripheral blood, sampled in a trial of Ad26.COV2.S vaccine versus placebo. The receptors derive from a person aged 18-60 years who received the Ad26.COV2.S COVID-19 vaccine or a placebo.

This chain connects TRBV28 to TRBJ2-1, with 10 bases aligning to TRBD2. Trimming cost V 5 bases and J 4 bases; bases outside gene matches: 8. The CDR3 runs 16 residues. In germline, CDR1 is MDHEN, CDR2 SYDVKM. The CDR3 loop is CASSALSGGLYNEQFF. CDR3 nucleotide sequence: TGTGCCAGCAGTGCCCTTAGCGGGGGGCTATACAATGAGCAGTTCTTC.

The chain joins TRBV5-4 to TRBJ2-7; TRBD2 matches 7 bases. This CDR3 has 13 amino acids. CDR1 and CDR2 from the germline V gene are SGHNT and YYREEE (reference sequence). The junction had 4 bases not matched to a gene; V was cut back by 4 bases and J by 3 bases. This CDR3 reads CASSQGGVYEQYF. The CDR3 DNA reads TGTGCCAGCAGCCAGGGAGGGGTCTACGAGCAGTACTTC. The full variable domain, its missing parts supplied by reference TRBV5-4 and TRBJ2-7, is ETGVTQSPTHLIKTRGQQVTLRCSSQSGHNTVSWYQQALGQGPQFIFQYYREEENGRGNFPPRFSGLQFPNYSSELNVNALELDDSALYLCASSQGGVYEQYFGPGTRLTVT.

V usage is TRBV5-4 and J usage is TRBJ1-1; 7 positions match TRBD1. The CDR3 is 13 amino acids. CDR1 is SGHNT, CDR2 YYREEE, per germline (reference sequence). After removal of 4 bases from V and 7 bases from J, the junction contained 7 bases not matched to a gene. This chain's CDR3 is CASSKGTDSEAFF. In DNA, the CDR3 is TGTGCCAGCAGCAAAGGGACAGACAGTGAAGCTTTCTTT.

The chain is built from TRBV2 and TRBJ2-7, with TRBD2 identical over 14 bases. The length of the CDR3 is 16 residues. CDR1 is SNHLY and CDR2 is FYNNEI in the germline V gene. The junction had 5 bases not matched to a gene; V was cut back by 4 bases and J by 3 bases. CDR3 loop: CASSAGTSGSGYEQYF. CDR3 sequence (DNA): TGTGCCAGCAGTGCTGGGACTAGCGGGAGTGGCTACGAGCAGTACTTC.

The chain employs TRBV19 and TRBJ2-7, with 11 bases aligning to TRBD1. The germline gives CDR1 LNHDA, CDR2 SQIVND (reference sequence). Losses at the gene ends were 5 bases for V and 5 bases for J; bases not matched to a gene: 5. CDR3 size: 14 residues. For the CDR3, the DNA is TGTGCCAGTAGTCCCCGGACAGGGGGCCACGAGCAGTACTTC. Residues: CASSPRTGGHEQYF.

Notes on this clone: This sample also contains other DNA sequences that code for the same CDR3. The V gene is TRBV29-1, the J gene TRBJ2-7; D not certain. The germline V gene has CDR1 SQVTM and CDR2 ANQGSEA. CDR3 size: 11 residues. V lost 6 bases and J 3 bases, leaving 9 bases between the germline ends. CDR3: CSVVRDYEQYF. The CDR3 region has the DNA TGCAGCGTCGTAAGGGACTACGAGCAGTACTTC.

The rearrangement links TRBV19 to TRBJ2-2, with 7 bases that match TRBD2. CDR3 length: 18 amino acids. The ends lost 7 bases at V and 6 bases at J; junction bases unmatched: 20. Germline V gives CDR1 LNHDA, CDR2 SQIVND (reference sequence). The CDR3 DNA reads TGTGCCAGTACCGTACCGTGGTTGGGCGGGAGTACCGCCGGGGAGCTGTTTTTT. Translation gives CASTVPWLGGSTAGELFF.

This clone was recorded once. The chain couples TRBV19 to TRBJ2-7; D tentatively fits TRBD1 or TRBD2 (5 bases each). V was clipped by 5 bases and J by 4 bases, with 15 bases between them. CDR3 length: 14 residues. The germline V gene has CDR1 LNHDA and CDR2 SQIVND (reference sequence). The CDR3, as DNA: TGTGCCAGTAGTGATAGAGGGACCTCGTACGAGCAGTACTTC. Amino acids: CASSDRGTSYEQYF.

This clone was counted a single time. This sequence joins TRBV28 and TRBJ1-1; the D gene is possibly TRBD1 (5 bases). Germline V gene lookup returns CDR1 MDHEN and CDR2 SYDVKM. CDR3 length: 15 residues. V dropped 7 bases and J dropped 1 base, with 16 bases sitting between them. This CDR3 is CASTPTRVGNTEAFF. For the CDR3, the DNA is TGTGCCAGCACCCCTACCAGGGTAGGGAACACTGAAGCTTTCTTT.

The chain has TRBV6-1 and TRBJ2-1; D is undetermined. The CDR3 spans 13 residues. The V and J ends lost 3 bases and 9 bases respectively, with 12 bases between them. Per the germline V gene, CDR1 is MNHNS and CDR2 is SASEGT. The CDR3 region is CASSENYLGEQFF. The CDR3 nucleotides are TGTGCCAGCAGTGAGAACTATCTGGGTGAGCAGTTCTTC.